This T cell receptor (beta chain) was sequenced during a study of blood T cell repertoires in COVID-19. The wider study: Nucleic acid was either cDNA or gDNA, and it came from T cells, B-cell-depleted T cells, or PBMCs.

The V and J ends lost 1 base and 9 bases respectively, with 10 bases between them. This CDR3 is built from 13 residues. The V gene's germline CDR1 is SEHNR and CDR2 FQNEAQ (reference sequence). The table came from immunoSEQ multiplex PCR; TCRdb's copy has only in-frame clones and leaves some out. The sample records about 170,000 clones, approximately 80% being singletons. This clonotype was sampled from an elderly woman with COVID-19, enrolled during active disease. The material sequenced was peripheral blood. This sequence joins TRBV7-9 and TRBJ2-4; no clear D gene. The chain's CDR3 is CASSLDGLGIQYF. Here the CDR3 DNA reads TGTGCCAGCAGCTTAGACGGGTTAGGCATTCAGTACTTC.